This entry lists 28 T cell receptor beta chains sequenced from one sample in a study of T cells in Graves' hyperthyroidism and ophthalmopathy. Researchers amplified the TCR beta CDR3 regions from RNA transcripts. In the first-round RT-PCR of the TCR CDR3, the HTBI primer set was used. MiXCR, run by TCRdb on the multiplex PCR reads, gives a single entry per CDR3 protein. In the table there are about 840,000 distinct CDR3 sequences, more than 30% of which are singletons. The sample taken for sequencing was blood. The receptor source for this set is a man in his late teens or twenties with Graves' hyperthyroidism.

V and J are TRBV9 and TRBJ2-2, with D hard to call. The CDR3 contains 14 residues. CDR1 is SGDLS and CDR2 is YYNGEE in the germline V gene. V lost 4 bases to trimming and J lost 6 bases, with 13 bases between them. The CDR3 DNA reads as TGTGCCAGCAGCTTCCGGGCCGAACCCGGGGAGCTGTTTTTT. This sequence encodes CASSFRAEPGELFF.

Many counts were recorded for this clonotype. The chain employs TRBV7-6 and TRBJ1-2; no definite D call. CDR1 is SGHVS and CDR2 is FNYEAQ in the germline V gene. V lost 4 bases, J lost 0 bases, and 12 bases lay in between. The CDR3 has 15 amino acids. CDR3 DNA sequence: TGTGCCAGCAGCTCCTCCCTGGGAGCTAACTATGGCTACACCTTC. It codes for CASSSSLGANYGYTF.

The V call is TRBV19, the J call TRBJ2-4; D is ambiguous. The CDR3 totals 14 residues. V was pared by 1 base and J by 4 bases, with 8 bases between. CDR1 and CDR2 (germline): LNHDA, SQIVND (reference sequence). In nucleotides, the CDR3 is TGTGCCAGTAGTATAGGTGACACAAAAAACATTCAGTACTTC. Its protein product is CASSIGDTKNIQYF.

This clonotype was counted ten times or more. CDR3 DNA sequence: TGCGCCAGCAGCTTGGAGGGGGGCCAGCCCTCATATGGCTACACCTTC. Amino acid sequence: CASSLEGGQPSYGYTF. The rearrangement links TRBV5-1 to TRBJ1-2, with D maybe TRBD1 (6 bases). The germline V and J ends were trimmed by 0 bases and 5 bases, with 17 bases remaining between them. The CDR3 consists of 16 residues. Germline V CDR1 and CDR2: SGHRS, YFSETQ.

With regard to this clonotype: This sequence may be a read error, since a much larger clone differs from it by one base. The chain joins TRBV9 to TRBJ1-6; TRBD1 matches 7 bases. The CDR3 is 15 residues long. The V and J ends lost 3 bases and 9 bases, in that order; junction bases with no gene match: 9. Germline V gives CDR1 SGDLS, CDR2 YYNGEE. CDR3 amino acids: CASSAPGGLGSPLHF. Here the CDR3 DNA reads TGTGCCAGCAGCGCCCCAGGGGGACTGGGTTCACCCCTCCACTTT.

This clonotype was observed at least ten times. The rearrangement uses TRBV7-9 and TRBJ1-4; 10 bases agree with TRBD1. V was clipped by 4 bases and J by 8 bases; unmatched bases: 4. Germline values: CDR1 SEHNR, CDR2 FQNEAQ (reference sequence). This CDR3 contains 14 residues. CDR3 DNA: TGTGCCAGCAGCTCCGGACAGGGGGAGGAAAAACTGTTTTTT. This sequence encodes CASSSGQGEEKLFF.

This clonotype was observed a single time. A junction boundary mismatches the germline segment, possibly from a read error. The genes are TRBV7-2 and TRBJ2-5; a weak D match, TRBD2 (6 bases). The CDR3 runs to 14 residues. CDR1 is SGHTA, CDR2 FQGNSA, per germline. The CDR3 region is CAGSPGGDRETQYF. The CDR3, as DNA: TGTGCCGGCAGCCCAGGCGGGGATCGGGAGACCCAGTACTTC.

The chain is built from TRBV20-1 and TRBJ1-1; D unclear. V was cut by 6 bases and J by 11 bases, with 13 bases left in between. There are 10 residues in the CDR3. Germline CDR1 is DFQATT and CDR2 is SNEGSKA (reference sequence). CDR3 sequence reads: CSAPDGLAFF. The CDR3 nucleotides are TGCAGTGCCCCTGATGGGCTCGCTTTCTTT.

The V gene is TRBV4-1, the J gene TRBJ1-4; D not certain. Germline V gene data show CDR1 as MGHRA and CDR2 as YSYEKL. The CDR3 totals 15 residues. The ends were cut back, 0 bases at V and 8 bases at J, with 13 bases in the middle. The CDR3 DNA sequence: TGCGCCAGCAGCCAAGATGGGTCCTTAGGGGAAAAACTGTTTTTT. Its translation: CASSQDGSLGEKLFF.

This clonotype has at least ten counts. V and J are TRBV6-6 and TRBJ1-1; possibly TRBD1 for D (5 bases). Trimming cost V 5 bases and J 0 bases, with 10 bases left between them. Germline V gene lookup returns CDR1 MNHNY and CDR2 SVGAGI (reference sequence). CDR3 size: 14 residues. This chain's CDR3 is CASSPGLLNTEAFF. CDR3 DNA: TGTGCCAGCAGTCCGGGACTCCTGAACACTGAAGCTTTCTTT.

This clonotype was counted between two and nine times. The junction departs from the called germline gene at one end, perhaps through a read error. The chain recombines TRBV20-1 with TRBJ2-7, with D uncertain. Germline values: CDR1 DFQATT, CDR2 SNEGSKA (reference sequence). This CDR3 comprises 10 residues. The DNA of the CDR3 is TGCAGTGCTAGAGATGTCCACGAGAACTTC. Amino acid sequence: CSARDVHENF.

V usage is TRBV6-5 and J usage is TRBJ2-7; TRBD2 matches at 7 bases. Looked up from germline, CDR1 is MNHEY and CDR2 is SVGAGI. J lost 2 bases, V lost 5 bases, and 12 bases had no gene match. The CDR3 is made up of 16 amino acids. The CDR3 DNA reads TGTGCCAGCAGTCTAGCCCTTAGCGGGTCCCCCTACGAGCAGTACTTC. Translated, it gives CASSLALSGSPYEQYF.

This clonotype was counted between two and nine times. This sequence joins TRBV29-1 and TRBJ2-7, with D possibly TRBD2 on 6 matching bases. CDR1 SQVTM and CDR2 ANQGSEA come from the germline V gene. The CDR3 is 11 residues long. Trimming took off 8 bases at V and 5 bases at J, with 13 bases between the two ends. CDR3 in DNA: TGCAGCTTCTCCGGGAGCCACGAGCAGTACTTC. It is translated as CSFSGSHEQYF.

This clonotype has at least ten counts. This chain connects TRBV29-1 to TRBJ2-5, with a tentative D call TRBD1 (5 bases). From germline, CDR1 is SQVTM and CDR2 ANQGSEA. V lost 0 bases to trimming and J lost 5 bases, with 13 bases between them. This CDR3 contains 14 residues. This CDR3 reads CSVEDRGAYETQYF. In DNA form, the CDR3 reads TGCAGCGTTGAAGACCGTGGGGCGTACGAGACCCAGTACTTC.

This chain joins TRBV25-1 and TRBJ1-6, with D hard to call. The CDR3 totals 12 residues. The germline gives CDR1 MGHDK, CDR2 SYGVNS. The V end lost 2 bases, the J end lost 11 bases, and 7 bases lay between the germline ends. DNA of the CDR3: TGTGCCAGCAGTGAACGTCAGGCACCCCTCCACTTT. This codes for CASSERQAPLHF.

To note about this clonotype: Germline and junction disagree at one end, which may indicate a read error. The J gene is TRBJ2-7, the V gene TRBV10-3; no reliable D call. The germline V gene encodes CDR1 ENHRY and CDR2 SYGVKD. The CDR3 has 13 residues. The CDR3 DNA is TGTGCCAGCAGTTACTCGTTACGCGACGAGCAGTACTTC. Translating it yields CASSYSLRDEQYF.

This chain uses TRBV3-1 with TRBJ1-2, with 8 bases fitting TRBD1. Trimming at V came to 4 bases and at J to 4 bases, leaving 5 bases not matched to a gene. CDR3 length equals 14 residues. The germline gives CDR1 LGHDT, CDR2 YNNKEL (reference sequence). The CDR3 protein is CASSRAGTGYGYTF. The CDR3 DNA reads as TGTGCCAGCAGCCGGGCCGGGACAGGCTATGGCTACACCTTC.

The rearrangement links TRBV12-3 or TRBV12-4 to TRBJ2-7; TRBD2 matches at 12 bases. The CDR3 totals 13 residues. Trimming cost V 8 bases and J 5 bases; bases outside gene matches: 4. The CDR3 region has the DNA TGTGCCAGCGGGAGACTAGCGGGAGACGAGCAGTACTTC. This codes for CASGRLAGDEQYF.

CDR3 in amino acids: CASSLWGQSYEQYF. CDR3 coding DNA: TGTGCCAGCAGCCTTTGGGGGCAGTCCTACGAGCAGTACTTC. The chain is built from TRBV7-9 and TRBJ2-7; D may be TRBD1 (6 bases). CDR1 is SEHNR, CDR2 FQNEAQ, per germline (reference sequence). V was clipped by 5 bases and J by 1 base, with 12 bases between them. The CDR3 has 14 residues.

The chain carries TRBV7-8 and TRBJ2-5, with 9 bases aligning to TRBD1. The germline V gene encodes CDR1 SGHVS and CDR2 FQNEAQ. Unmatched junction bases numbered 7, after V lost 4 bases and J lost 4 bases. The CDR3 spans 15 residues. CDR3 in DNA: TGTGCCAGCAGCTACCGACAGGGGGTAGGAGAGACCCAGTACTTC. The encoded protein is CASSYRQGVGETQYF.

This clonotype was seen many times. The rearrangement links TRBV29-1 to TRBJ1-1, with 9 bases fitting TRBD1. Germline V gene sequence: CDR1 SQVTM, CDR2 ANQGSEA. The CDR3 totals 13 residues. V gave up 6 bases and J gave up 8 bases; unmatched junction bases: 10. The CDR3 sequence: CSVGQGPAAEAFF. The CDR3 bases are TGCAGCGTAGGACAGGGGCCCGCGGCCGAAGCTTTCTTT.

This clonotype has just a few counts. The V and J genes are TRBV7-9 and TRBJ2-7, with TRBD1 identical over 7 bases. CDR3 size: 16 residues. CDR1 is SEHNR, CDR2 FQNEAQ, per germline (reference sequence). V was pared by 5 bases and J by 2 bases, with 12 bases of the junction left unmatched. This CDR3 reads CASSARGTVTTYEQYF. CDR3 sequence (DNA): TGTGCCAGCAGCGCCAGGGGGACAGTGACGACCTACGAGCAGTACTTC. The variable domain in full, with the rest retrieved from reference TRBV7-9 and TRBJ2-7, is DTGVSQNPRHKITKRGQNVTFRCDPISEHNRLYWYRQTLGQGPEFLTYFQNEAQLEKSRLLSDRFSAERPKGSFSTLEIQRTEQGDSAMYLCASSARGTVTTYEQYFGPGTRLTVT.

This clonotype was counted ten times or more. The V gene is TRBV5-1, the J gene TRBJ1-1; D gene unclear. The CDR3 is 14 amino acids. CDR1 is SGHRS and CDR2 is YFSETQ in the germline V gene. V dropped 1 base and J dropped 1 base, with 8 bases sitting between them. CDR3 sequence (DNA): TGCGCCAGCAGCTTGATTCAGACGAACACTGAAGCTTTCTTT. Translated, it gives CASSLIQTNTEAFF. The full variable domain, in which reference TRBV5-1 and TRBJ1-1 provide the parts outside the CDR3, is KAGVTQTPRYLIKTRGQQVTLSCSPISGHRSVSWYQQTPGQGLQFLFEYFSETQRNKGNFPGRFSGRQFSNSRSEMNVSTLELGDSALYLCASSLIQTNTEAFFGQGTRLTVV.

Comment on this clonotype: The junction and the germline gene differ at one end; a read error may be behind it. The CDR3 sequence: CASSQGQGGEVF. The CDR3 nucleotides read TGCGCCAGCAGCCAAGGACAGGGGGGAGAGGTCTTC. The chain carries TRBV4-1 and TRBJ2-7; TRBD1 matches at 9 bases. This CDR3 has 12 residues. CDR1 is MGHRA and CDR2 is YSYEKL in the germline V gene.

This clonotype was picked up many times. The V call is TRBV7-2, the J call TRBJ2-5; no definite D call. Trimming cost V 2 bases and J 5 bases, with 12 bases left between them. The CDR3 has 14 residues. Germline lookup yields CDR1 SGHTA and CDR2 FQGNSA. CDR3 loop: CASSLSFGVETQYF. The CDR3 DNA is TGTGCCAGCAGCTTATCTTTTGGGGTGGAGACCCAGTACTTC. The full variable domain, rest sourced from reference TRBV7-2 and TRBJ2-5, is GAGVSQSPSNKVTEKGKDVELRCDPISGHTALYWYRQSLGQGLEFLIYFQGNSAPDKSGLPSDRFSAERTGGSVSTLTIQRTQQEDSAVYLCASSLSFGVETQYFGPGTRLLVL.

The V and J genes are TRBV12-3 or TRBV12-4 and TRBJ1-1; D uncertain. V shed 5 bases and J shed 2 bases, with 15 bases lying between them. The CDR3 is 15 residues long. The CDR3 DNA reads TGTGCCAGCAGTCCCCATGGCAACAAAAACACTGAAGCTTTCTTT. It specifies CASSPHGNKNTEAFF.

Concerning this clonotype: Germline is not matched at one junction end, which may reflect a read error. The chain couples TRBV4-1 to TRBJ1-5; D is unresolved. Germline V CDR1 and CDR2: MGHRA, YSYEKL. The CDR3 contains 15 residues. The chain's CDR3 is CASSLGILSNQPQHF. CDR3 in DNA: TGTGCCAGCAGCTTGGGCATATTGAGCAATCAGCCCCAGCATTTT.

This clonotype was seen more than once but under ten times. This chain's CDR3 is CASSEALGSGNTIYF. The DNA for the CDR3 is TGTGCCAGCAGTGAAGCGCTGGGGTCTGGAAACACCATATATTTT. The gene calls are TRBV2 and TRBJ1-3; the D is unclear. The CDR3 has 15 amino acids. Trimming pared 0 bases from V and 1 base from J, leaving 7 bases between. From germline, CDR1 is SNHLY and CDR2 FYNNEI.